These 2 T cell receptor beta chains were all obtained from the same sample, sequenced in a study of regulatory T cells in long-lasting Graves disease. Arm-PCR of CDR3 regions and iRepertoire HTBI primers were used to build TCR beta libraries. TCRdb reprocessed the multiplex PCR reads with MiXCR, giving one entry per CDR3 protein. The data show more than 450,000 distinct CDR3 sequences, 9.5% to 15% seen once. Time point in this sample: newly diagnosed GD, antithyroid drugs for less than 3 months. The TCR library used RNA extracted from PBMCs. These same data were also listed under a study on T cells in Graves' hyperthyroidism and ophthalmopathy.

Specimen: peripheral blood mononuclear cells (PBMCs), collected at new diagnosis, from a patient treated with antithyroid drugs. Receptor source: a woman aged 30 to 39 with Graves disease.

Ten or more counts support this clonotype. The gene calls are TRBV2 and TRBJ1-1, with TRBD1 as a possible D gene (5 bases). Trimming took 5 bases from V and 10 from J, leaving 14 bases between them. CDR1 and CDR2 from the germline V gene are SNHLY and FYNNEI. The CDR3 sequence is 12 residues long. CDR3: CASSSVPGGAFF. In nucleotides, the CDR3 is TGTGCCAGCAGTTCCGTCCCCGGGGGAGCTTTCTTT.

This clonotype was seen repeatedly, ten times or more. The chain is built from TRBV6-1 and TRBJ1-1; TRBD1 is a possible D gene (5 bases). Germline V CDR1 and CDR2: MNHNS, SASEGT. The ends were cut back, 3 bases at V and 1 base at J, with 9 bases in the middle. The CDR3 length is 14 residues. CDR3 sequence (DNA): TGTGCCAGCAGTGACAGGGCGCCGAACACTGAAGCTTTCTTT. It yields the protein CASSDRAPNTEAFF.